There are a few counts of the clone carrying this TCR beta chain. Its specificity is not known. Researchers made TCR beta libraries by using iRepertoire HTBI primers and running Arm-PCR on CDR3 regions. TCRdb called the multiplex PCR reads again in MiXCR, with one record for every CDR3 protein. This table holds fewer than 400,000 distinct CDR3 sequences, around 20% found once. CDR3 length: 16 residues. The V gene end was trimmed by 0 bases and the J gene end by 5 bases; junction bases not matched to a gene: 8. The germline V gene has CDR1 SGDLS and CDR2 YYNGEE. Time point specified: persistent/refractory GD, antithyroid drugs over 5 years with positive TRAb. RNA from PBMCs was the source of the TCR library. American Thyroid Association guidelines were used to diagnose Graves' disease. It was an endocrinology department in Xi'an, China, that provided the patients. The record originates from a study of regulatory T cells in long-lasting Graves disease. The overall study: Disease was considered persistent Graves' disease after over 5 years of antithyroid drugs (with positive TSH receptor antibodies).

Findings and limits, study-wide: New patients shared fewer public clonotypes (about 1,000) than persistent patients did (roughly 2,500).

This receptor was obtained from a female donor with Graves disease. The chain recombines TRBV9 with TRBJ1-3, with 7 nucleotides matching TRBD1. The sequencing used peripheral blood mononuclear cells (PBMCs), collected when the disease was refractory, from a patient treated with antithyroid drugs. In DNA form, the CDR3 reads TGTGCCAGCAGCGTAGACGGGTGGACAGGCCGAAACACCATATATTTT. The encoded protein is CASSVDGWTGRNTIYF. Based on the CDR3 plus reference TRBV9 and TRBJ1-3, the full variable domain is DSGVTQTPKHLITATGQRVTLRCSPRSGDLSVYWYQQSLDQGLQFLIQYYNGEERAKGNILERFSAQQFPDLHSELNLSSLELGDSALYFCASSVDGWTGRNTIYFGEGSWLTVV.